This TCR beta chain was sequenced in a study of T cell changes during pregnancy in multiple sclerosis. This table comes from immunoSEQ multiplex PCR, and its TCRdb copy is limited to in-frame clones, with some not included. The table records around 99,000 clones, 85% to 95% of them present only once. Trimming removed 5 bases at V and 1 base at J, with 23 bases between. Per the germline V gene, CDR1 is GTSNPN and CDR2 is SVGIG (reference sequence). This CDR3 is built from 17 residues. The TCR sequence derives from a female donor in good health, enrolled as a control in a pregnancy study. The gene calls are TRBV30 and TRBJ1-1; D gene ambiguous. The sample here was peripheral blood, taken in the third trimester of pregnancy. The CDR3, as DNA: TGTGCCTGGTTCACCCGAAATTTCGGGTTCGAGAACACTGAAGCTTTCTTT. The encoded protein is CAWFTRNFGFENTEAFF.